Below, one T cell receptor (beta chain) is given with its context. Its antigen is still unknown. These data are taken from a study of cytomegalovirus exposure and HLA in healthy donors. Findings and caveats of the study: Among TCR beta chains, those listed as cytomegalovirus-associated numbered over 150.

The study ran its PCR with 60 Vbeta and 13 Jbeta primers. Sequencing used immunoSEQ multiplex PCR; TCRdb keeps in-frame clones, though not all of them. The sample gives 85,000 to 120,000 clones, approximately 64% of which show up once; approximately 4.3% is in the top ten. Trimming stripped 0 bases from V and 13 bases from J, with 9 bases between. This CDR3 spans 11 amino acids. CDR1 and CDR2 (germline): MNHNS, SASEGT. The chain employs TRBV6-1 and TRBJ2-5, with no clear D. What was sequenced was PBMCs. This sequence was found in a human donor in good health. This chain's CDR3 is CASSEADSLYF. CDR3 nucleotides: TGTGCCAGCAGTGAAGCCGACTCGCTGTACTTC.